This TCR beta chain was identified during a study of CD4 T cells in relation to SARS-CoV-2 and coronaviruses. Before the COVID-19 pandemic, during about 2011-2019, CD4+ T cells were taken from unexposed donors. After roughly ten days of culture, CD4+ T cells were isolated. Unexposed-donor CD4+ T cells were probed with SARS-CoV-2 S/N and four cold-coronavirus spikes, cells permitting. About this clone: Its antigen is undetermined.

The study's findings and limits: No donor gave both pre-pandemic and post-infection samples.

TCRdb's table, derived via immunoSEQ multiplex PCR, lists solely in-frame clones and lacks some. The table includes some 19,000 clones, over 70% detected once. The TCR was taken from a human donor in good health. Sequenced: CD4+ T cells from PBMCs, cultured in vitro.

CDR3 region: CASTQGLRGGYTF. The CDR3 DNA reads TGTGCCAGCACCCAAGGTTTGAGAGGTGGCTACACCTTC. The chain employs TRBV28 and TRBJ1-2; D call uncertain. In germline, CDR1 is MDHEN, CDR2 SYDVKM. The CDR3 extends over 13 amino acids. Trimming removed 7 bases at V and 7 bases at J, with 16 bases between.